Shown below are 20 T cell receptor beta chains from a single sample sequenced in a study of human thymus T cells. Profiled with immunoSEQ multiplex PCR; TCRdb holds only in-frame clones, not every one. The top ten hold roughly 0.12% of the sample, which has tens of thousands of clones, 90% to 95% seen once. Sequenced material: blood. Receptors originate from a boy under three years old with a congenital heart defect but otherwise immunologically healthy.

The CDR3 DNA reads as TGTGCCAGCAGGTTGGGGACAGGGGCTAACTATGGCTACACCTTC. It yields the protein CASRLGTGANYGYTF. J is TRBJ1-2 and V is TRBV2; 10 bases are shared with TRBD1. Germline CDR1 reads SNHLY; CDR2 reads FYNNEI. This CDR3 has 15 residues. J lost 0 bases, V lost 6 bases, and 4 bases had no gene match.

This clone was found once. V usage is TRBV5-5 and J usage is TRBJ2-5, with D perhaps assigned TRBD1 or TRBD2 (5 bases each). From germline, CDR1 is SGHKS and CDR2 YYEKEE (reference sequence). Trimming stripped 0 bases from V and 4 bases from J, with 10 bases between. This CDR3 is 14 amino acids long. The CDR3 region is CASSLVRGSETQYF. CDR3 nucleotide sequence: TGTGCCAGCAGCTTGGTGAGGGGTTCAGAGACCCAGTACTTC.

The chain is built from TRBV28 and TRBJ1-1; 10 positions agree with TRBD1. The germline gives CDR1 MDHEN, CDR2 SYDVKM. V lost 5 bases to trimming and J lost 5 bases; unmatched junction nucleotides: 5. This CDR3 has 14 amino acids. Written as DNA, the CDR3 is TGTGCCAGCAGTGACGGACAGGGGGTGACTGAAGCTTTCTTT. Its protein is CASSDGQGVTEAFF. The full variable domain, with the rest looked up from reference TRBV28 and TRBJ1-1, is DVKVTQSSRYLVKRTGEKVFLECVQDMDHENMFWYRQDPGLGLRLIYFSYDVKMKEKGDIPEGYSVSREKKERFSLILESASTNQTSMYLCASSDGQGVTEAFFGQGTRLTVV.

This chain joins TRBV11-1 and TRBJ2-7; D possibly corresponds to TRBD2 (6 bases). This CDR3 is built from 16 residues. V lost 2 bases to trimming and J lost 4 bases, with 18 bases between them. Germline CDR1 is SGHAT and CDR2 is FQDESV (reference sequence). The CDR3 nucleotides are TGTGCCAGCAGCTTATCGGGCGGGACTCCTAAGTACGAGCAGTACTTC. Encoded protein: CASSLSGGTPKYEQYF.

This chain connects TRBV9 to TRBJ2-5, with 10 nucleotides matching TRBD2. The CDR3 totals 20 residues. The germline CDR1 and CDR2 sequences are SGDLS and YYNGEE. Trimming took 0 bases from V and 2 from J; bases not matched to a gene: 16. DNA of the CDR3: TGTGCCAGCAGCGTAGCTACAGGGGTAGCGGGGGGCGGACCTCAAGAGACCCAGTACTTC. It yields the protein CASSVATGVAGGGPQETQYF. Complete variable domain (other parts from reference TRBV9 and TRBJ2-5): DSGVTQTPKHLITATGQRVTLRCSPRSGDLSVYWYQQSLDQGLQFLIQYYNGEERAKGNILERFSAQQFPDLHSELNLSSLELGDSALYFCASSVATGVAGGGPQETQYFGPGTRLLVL.

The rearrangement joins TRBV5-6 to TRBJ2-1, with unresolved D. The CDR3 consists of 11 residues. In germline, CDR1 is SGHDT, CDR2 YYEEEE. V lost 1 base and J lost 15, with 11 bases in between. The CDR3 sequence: CASSLFGLLFF. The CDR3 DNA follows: TGTGCCAGCAGCTTGTTCGGGTTACTGTTCTTC.

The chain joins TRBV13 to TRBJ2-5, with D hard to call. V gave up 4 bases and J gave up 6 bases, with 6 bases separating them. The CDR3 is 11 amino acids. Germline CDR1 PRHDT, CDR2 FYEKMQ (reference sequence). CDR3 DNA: TGTGCCAGCAGCTCCGGCAAGACCCAGTACTTC. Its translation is CASSSGKTQYF.

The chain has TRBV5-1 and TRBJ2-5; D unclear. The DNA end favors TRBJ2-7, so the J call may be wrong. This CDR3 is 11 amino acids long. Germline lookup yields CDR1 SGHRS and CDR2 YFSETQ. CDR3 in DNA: TGCGCCAGCAGCTTGGGGGGCGAGCAGTACTTC. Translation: CASSLGGEQYF.

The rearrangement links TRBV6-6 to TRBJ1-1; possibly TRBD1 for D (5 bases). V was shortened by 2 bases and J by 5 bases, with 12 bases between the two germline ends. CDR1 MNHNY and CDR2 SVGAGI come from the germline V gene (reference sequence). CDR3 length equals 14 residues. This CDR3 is CASSYGRGITEAFF. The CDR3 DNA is TGTGCCAGCAGTTACGGTAGGGGAATAACTGAAGCTTTCTTT.

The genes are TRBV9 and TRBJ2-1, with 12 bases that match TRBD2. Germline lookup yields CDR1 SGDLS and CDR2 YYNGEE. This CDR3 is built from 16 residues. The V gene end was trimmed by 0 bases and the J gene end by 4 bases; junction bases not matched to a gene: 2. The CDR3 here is CASSVGGTSGYNEQFF. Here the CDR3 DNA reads TGTGCCAGCAGCGTAGGGGGGACTAGCGGGTACAATGAGCAGTTCTTC.

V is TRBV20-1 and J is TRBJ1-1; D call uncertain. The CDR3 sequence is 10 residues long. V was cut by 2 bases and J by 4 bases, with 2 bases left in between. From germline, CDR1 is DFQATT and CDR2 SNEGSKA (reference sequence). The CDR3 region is CSARFTEAFF. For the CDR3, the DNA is TGCAGTGCTAGATTCACTGAAGCTTTCTTT.

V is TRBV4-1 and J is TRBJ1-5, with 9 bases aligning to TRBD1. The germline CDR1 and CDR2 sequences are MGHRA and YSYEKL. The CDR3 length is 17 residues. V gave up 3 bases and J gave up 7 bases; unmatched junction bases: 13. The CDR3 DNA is TGCGCCAGCAGCCACCCCGCCCGGGGACAGGGTGACCAGCCCCAGCATTTT. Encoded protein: CASSHPARGQGDQPQHF.

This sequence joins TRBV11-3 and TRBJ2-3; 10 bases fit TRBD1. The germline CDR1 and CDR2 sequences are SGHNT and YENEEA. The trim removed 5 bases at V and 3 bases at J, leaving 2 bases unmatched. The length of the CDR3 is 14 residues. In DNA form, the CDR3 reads TGTGCCAGCAGCCCGGGACAGGGGACAGATACGCAGTATTTT. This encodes CASSPGQGTDTQYF.

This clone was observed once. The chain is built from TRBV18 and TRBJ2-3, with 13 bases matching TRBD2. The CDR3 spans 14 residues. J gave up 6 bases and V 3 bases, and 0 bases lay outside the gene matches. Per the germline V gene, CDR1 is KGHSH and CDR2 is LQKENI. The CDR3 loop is CASSPGLAGDTQYF. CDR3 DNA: TGTGCCAGCTCACCGGGACTAGCGGGGGATACGCAGTATTTT.

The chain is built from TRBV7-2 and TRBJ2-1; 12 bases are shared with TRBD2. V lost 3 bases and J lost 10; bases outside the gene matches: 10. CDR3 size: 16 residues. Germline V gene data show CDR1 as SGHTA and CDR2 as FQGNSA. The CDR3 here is CASSFPGLAGQREQFF. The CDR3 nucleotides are TGTGCCAGCAGCTTTCCGGGACTAGCGGGTCAAAGGGAGCAGTTCTTC.

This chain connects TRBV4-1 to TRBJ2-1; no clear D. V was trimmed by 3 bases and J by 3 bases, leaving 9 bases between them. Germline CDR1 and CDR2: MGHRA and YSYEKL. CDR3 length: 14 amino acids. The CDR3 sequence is CASSQFQGYNEQFF. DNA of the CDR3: TGCGCCAGCAGCCAGTTCCAAGGCTACAATGAGCAGTTCTTC.

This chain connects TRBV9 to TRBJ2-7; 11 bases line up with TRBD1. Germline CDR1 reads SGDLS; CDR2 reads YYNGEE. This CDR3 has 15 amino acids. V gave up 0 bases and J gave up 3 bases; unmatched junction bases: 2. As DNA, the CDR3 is TGTGCCAGCAGCGTAGCTGGGACAGGGGGCTACGAGCAGTACTTC. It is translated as CASSVAGTGGYEQYF. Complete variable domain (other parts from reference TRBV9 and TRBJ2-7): DSGVTQTPKHLITATGQRVTLRCSPRSGDLSVYWYQQSLDQGLQFLIQYYNGEERAKGNILERFSAQQFPDLHSELNLSSLELGDSALYFCASSVAGTGGYEQYFGPGTRLTVT.

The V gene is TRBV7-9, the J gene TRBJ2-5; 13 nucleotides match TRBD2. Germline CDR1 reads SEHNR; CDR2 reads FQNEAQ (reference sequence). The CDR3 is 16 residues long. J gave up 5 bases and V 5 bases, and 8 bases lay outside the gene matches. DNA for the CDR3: TGTGCCAGCAGCCATCGACTAGCGGGGGGCTGGGAGACCCAGTACTTC. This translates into CASSHRLAGGWETQYF.

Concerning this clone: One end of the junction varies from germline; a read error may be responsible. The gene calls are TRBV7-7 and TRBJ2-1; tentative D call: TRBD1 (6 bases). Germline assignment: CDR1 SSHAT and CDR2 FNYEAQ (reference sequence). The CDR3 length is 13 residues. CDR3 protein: CASSLGGVNEQFF. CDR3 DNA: TGTGCTAGCAGCTTAGGGGGAGTCAATGAGCAGTTCTTC.

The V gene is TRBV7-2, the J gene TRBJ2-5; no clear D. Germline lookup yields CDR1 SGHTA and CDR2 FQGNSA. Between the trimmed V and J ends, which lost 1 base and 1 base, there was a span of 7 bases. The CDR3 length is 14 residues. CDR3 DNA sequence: TGTGCCAGCAGCTTAGGGGGAACCCAAGAGACCCAGTACTTC. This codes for CASSLGGTQETQYF.